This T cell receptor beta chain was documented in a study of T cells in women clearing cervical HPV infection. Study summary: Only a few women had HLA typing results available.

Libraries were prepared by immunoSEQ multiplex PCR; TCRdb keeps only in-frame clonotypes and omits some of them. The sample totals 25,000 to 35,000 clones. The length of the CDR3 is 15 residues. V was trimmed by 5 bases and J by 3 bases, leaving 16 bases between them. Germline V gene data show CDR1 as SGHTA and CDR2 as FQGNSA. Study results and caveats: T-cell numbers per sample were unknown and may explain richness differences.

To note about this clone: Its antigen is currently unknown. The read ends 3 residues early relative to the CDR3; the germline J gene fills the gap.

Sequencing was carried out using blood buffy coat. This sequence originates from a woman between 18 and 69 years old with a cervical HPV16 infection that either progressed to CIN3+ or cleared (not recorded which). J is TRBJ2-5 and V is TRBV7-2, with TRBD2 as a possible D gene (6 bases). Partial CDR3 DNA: TGTGCCAGCAGCCCCCGCGGGGCCCGAGAAGAGACC. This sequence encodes CASSPRGAREET. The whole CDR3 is CASSPRGAREETQYF. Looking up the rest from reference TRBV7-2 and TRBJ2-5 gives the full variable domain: GAGVSQSPSNKVTEKGKDVELRCDPISGHTALYWYRQSLGQGLEFLIYFQGNSAPDKSGLPSDRFSAERTGGSVSTLTIQRTQQEDSAVYLCASSPRGAREETQYFGPGTRLLVL.